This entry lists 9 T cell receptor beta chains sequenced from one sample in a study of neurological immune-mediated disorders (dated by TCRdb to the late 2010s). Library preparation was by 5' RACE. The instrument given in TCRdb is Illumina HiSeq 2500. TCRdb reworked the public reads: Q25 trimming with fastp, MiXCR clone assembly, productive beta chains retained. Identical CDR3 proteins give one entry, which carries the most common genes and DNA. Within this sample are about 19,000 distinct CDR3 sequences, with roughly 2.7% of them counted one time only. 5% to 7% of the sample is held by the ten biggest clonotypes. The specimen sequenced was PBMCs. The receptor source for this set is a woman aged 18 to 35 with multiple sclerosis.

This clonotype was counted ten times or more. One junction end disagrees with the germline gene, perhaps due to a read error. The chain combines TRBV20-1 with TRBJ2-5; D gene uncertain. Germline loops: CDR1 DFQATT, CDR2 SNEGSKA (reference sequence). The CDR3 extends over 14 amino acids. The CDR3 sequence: CSARESAAQETQYF. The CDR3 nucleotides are TGCAGTGCTCGAGAGTCGGCAGCGCAAGAGACCCAGTACTTC.

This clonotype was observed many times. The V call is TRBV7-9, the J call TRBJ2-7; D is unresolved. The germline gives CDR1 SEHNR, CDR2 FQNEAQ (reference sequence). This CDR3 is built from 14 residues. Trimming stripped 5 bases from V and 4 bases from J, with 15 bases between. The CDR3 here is CASSPYGTTYEQYF. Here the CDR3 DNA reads TGTGCCAGCAGCCCGTATGGTACAACTTACGAGCAGTACTTC.

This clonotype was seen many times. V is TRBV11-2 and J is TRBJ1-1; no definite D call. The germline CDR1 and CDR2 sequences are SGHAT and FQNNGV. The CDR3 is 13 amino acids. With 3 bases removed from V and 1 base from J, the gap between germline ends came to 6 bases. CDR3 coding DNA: TGTGCCAGCAGCTTGCGGGCGAACACTGAAGCTTTCTTT. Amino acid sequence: CASSLRANTEAFF.

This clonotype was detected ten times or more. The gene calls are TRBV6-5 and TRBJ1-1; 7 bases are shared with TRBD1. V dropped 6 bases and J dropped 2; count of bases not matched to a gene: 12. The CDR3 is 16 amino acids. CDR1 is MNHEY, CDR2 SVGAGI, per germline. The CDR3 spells CASRPRRGPFNTEAFF. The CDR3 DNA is TGTGCCAGCAGACCCAGAAGGGGGCCATTTAACACTGAAGCTTTCTTT.

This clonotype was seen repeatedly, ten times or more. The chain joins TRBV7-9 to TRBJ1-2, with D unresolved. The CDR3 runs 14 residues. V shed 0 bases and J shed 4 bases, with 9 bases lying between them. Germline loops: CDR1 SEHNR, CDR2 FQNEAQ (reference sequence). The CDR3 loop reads CASSLAGSGYGYTF. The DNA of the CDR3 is TGTGCCAGCAGCTTAGCAGGATCCGGCTATGGCTACACCTTC.

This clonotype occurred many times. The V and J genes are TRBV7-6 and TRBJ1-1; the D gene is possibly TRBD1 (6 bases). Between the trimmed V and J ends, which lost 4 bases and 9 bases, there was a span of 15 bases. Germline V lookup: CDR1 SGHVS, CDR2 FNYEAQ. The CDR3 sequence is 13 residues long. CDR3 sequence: CASSSGPGQKAFF. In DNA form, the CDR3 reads TGTGCCAGCAGCTCAGGCCCCGGACAGAAAGCTTTCTTT.

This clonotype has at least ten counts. The CDR3, as DNA: TGTGCCAGCTCACCACCCTACAGGCAAGAGACCCAGTACTTC. It yields the protein CASSPPYRQETQYF. The chain links TRBV18 to TRBJ2-5; maybe TRBD1 (5 bases). Trimming shortened V by 0 bases and J by 2 bases, and 7 bases separated the two germline ends. The germline CDR1 and CDR2 sequences are KGHSH and LQKENI. This CDR3 has 14 amino acids.

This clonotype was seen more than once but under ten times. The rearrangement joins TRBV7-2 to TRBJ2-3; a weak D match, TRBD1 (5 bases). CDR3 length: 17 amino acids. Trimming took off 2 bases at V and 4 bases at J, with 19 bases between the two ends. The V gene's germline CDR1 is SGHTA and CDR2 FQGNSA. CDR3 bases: TGTGCCAGCAGCTTATTTAGCAGGGTCCCTTTTGCAGATACGCAGTATTTT. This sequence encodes CASSLFSRVPFADTQYF.

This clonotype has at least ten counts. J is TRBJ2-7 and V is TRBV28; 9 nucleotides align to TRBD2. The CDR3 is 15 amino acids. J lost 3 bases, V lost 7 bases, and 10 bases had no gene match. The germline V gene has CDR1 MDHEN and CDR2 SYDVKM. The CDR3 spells CASTLRRGGRYEQYF. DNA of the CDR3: TGTGCCAGCACCCTCAGGCGGGGGGGCCGCTACGAGCAGTACTTC.